Following are 32 T cell receptor beta chains from one sample sequenced in a study of T cell responses to AZD1222 COVID-19 vaccine. Profiling relied on immunoSEQ multiplex PCR, and the TCRdb table lists in-frame clones only, not all of them. In the table there are some 200,000 clones, approximately 90% of which are singletons. Sequences were derived from peripheral blood, sampled on day 0 of AZD1222 vaccination. The receptors here all came from an adult in good health.

This rearrangement joins TRBV13 to TRBJ2-7; 7 bases match TRBD2. The CDR3 extends over 18 amino acids. Looked up from germline, CDR1 is PRHDT and CDR2 is FYEKMQ (reference sequence). V lost 0 bases and J lost 3; bases outside the gene matches: 14. For the CDR3, the DNA is TGTGCCAGCAGCTTAGGGAGACTAGCCCCAAAGGGATACTACGAGCAGTACTTC. Its protein product is CASSLGRLAPKGYYEQYF. The full variable domain, rest sourced from reference TRBV13 and TRBJ2-7, is AAGVIQSPRHLIKEKRETATLKCYPIPRHDTVYWYQQGPGQDPQFLISFYEKMQSDKGSIPDRFSAQQFSDYHSELNMSSLELGDSALYFCASSLGRLAPKGYYEQYFGPGTRLTVT.

The genes are TRBV19 and TRBJ1-4; D not resolved. The ends were cut back, 2 bases at V and 5 bases at J, with 12 bases in the middle. CDR1 is LNHDA and CDR2 is SQIVND in the germline V gene (reference sequence). This CDR3 comprises 15 residues. The chain's CDR3 is CASSIWGEHNEKLFF. CDR3 coding DNA: TGTGCCAGTAGTATATGGGGAGAGCACAATGAAAAACTGTTTTTT.

The gene calls are TRBV5-6 and TRBJ1-1; a weak D match, TRBD1 (6 bases). The V and J ends lost 3 bases and 5 bases respectively, with 20 bases between them. The CDR3 sequence is 16 residues long. Germline loops: CDR1 SGHDT, CDR2 YYEEEE. CDR3 region: CASSYTGRNGGTEAFF. The CDR3 DNA is TGTGCCAGCAGCTACACAGGGAGGAATGGTGGGACTGAAGCTTTCTTT. The whole variable domain, filled in from reference TRBV5-6 and TRBJ1-1, reads DAGVTQSPTHLIKTRGQQVTLRCSPKSGHDTVSWYQQALGQGPQFIFQYYEEEERQRGNFPDRFSGHQFPNYSSELNVNALLLGDSALYLCASSYTGRNGGTEAFFGQGTRLTVV.

The rearrangement uses TRBV11-2 and TRBJ2-3; no definite D call. The germline V gene encodes CDR1 SGHAT and CDR2 FQNNGV. This CDR3 has 12 residues. V lost 3 bases and J 1 base, leaving 2 bases between the germline ends. CDR3 loop: CASSFGTDTQYF. CDR3 bases: TGTGCCAGCAGCTTTGGCACAGATACGCAGTATTTT.

This clone appeared once. The gene calls are TRBV5-3 and TRBJ2-1; the D gene is possibly TRBD2 (5 bases). TRBV5-3 is an open reading frame whose function is uncertain. V lost 2 bases and J 0 bases, leaving 9 bases between the germline ends. The CDR3 is made up of 15 amino acids. The CDR3, as DNA: TGTGCCAGAAGCTTTAGGGAGAGCTCCTACAATGAGCAGTTCTTC. This translates into CARSFRESSYNEQFF.

This rearrangement joins TRBV6-6 to TRBJ1-3; D is ambiguous. CDR1 and CDR2 from the germline V gene are MNHNY and SVGAGI (reference sequence). This CDR3 has 16 residues. V was trimmed by 2 bases and J by 0 bases, leaving 11 bases between them. The CDR3 DNA sequence: TGTGCCAGCAGTTACCAGACACCCAGCTCTGGAAACACCATATATTTT. Encoded protein: CASSYQTPSSGNTIYF.

This sequence joins TRBV9 and TRBJ2-1; 10 nucleotides line up with TRBD2. The ends lost 4 bases at V and 15 bases at J; junction bases unmatched: 19. The CDR3 has 16 residues. Germline V gene lookup returns CDR1 SGDLS and CDR2 YYNGEE. CDR3 amino acids: CASSPRRTSGQEQVFF. CDR3 sequence (DNA): TGTGCCAGCAGCCCGAGGCGGACTAGCGGCCAAGAGCAGGTGTTCTTC. The variable domain in full, completed from reference TRBV9 and TRBJ2-1, reads DSGVTQTPKHLITATGQRVTLRCSPRSGDLSVYWYQQSLDQGLQFLIQYYNGEERAKGNILERFSAQQFPDLHSELNLSSLELGDSALYFCASSPRRTSGQEQVFFGPGTRLTVL.

The chain carries TRBV5-6 and TRBJ1-3, with a weak D call TRBD1 (5 bases). The CDR3 is 17 amino acids. Trimming pared 2 bases from V and 0 bases from J, leaving 15 bases between. Germline V gives CDR1 SGHDT, CDR2 YYEEEE. The DNA of the CDR3 is TGTGCCAGCAGCTTTAGCGACAGAATTTCCTCTGGAAACACCATATATTTT. This gives the protein CASSFSDRISSGNTIYF.

The chain carries TRBV12-3 or TRBV12-4 and TRBJ1-1, with D unclear. The CDR3 runs 13 residues. V was pared by 1 base and J by 8 bases, with 11 bases between. In DNA form, the CDR3 reads TGTGCCAGCAGTTTAGGTTATTCACAGGAAGCTTTCTTT. Its protein product is CASSLGYSQEAFF.

The genes are TRBV27 and TRBJ1-4; weak D call: TRBD1 (5 bases). The CDR3 is made up of 17 amino acids. The V end was cut by 0 bases, the J end by 4 bases, with 15 bases between. CDR1 is MNHEY and CDR2 is SMNVEV in the germline V gene (reference sequence). Written as DNA, the CDR3 is TGTGCCAGCAGTTTATCGTGGGCTCAGGGTTTTAATGAAAAACTGTTTTTT. Amino acids: CASSLSWAQGFNEKLFF.

This chain uses TRBV9 with TRBJ2-2; D is uncertain. Deletions cut 4 bases from V and 3 bases from J, with 7 bases between. The CDR3 length is 13 residues. Germline V gene lookup returns CDR1 SGDLS and CDR2 YYNGEE. The CDR3 sequence: CASSSQYTGELFF. CDR3 nucleotide sequence: TGTGCCAGCAGCTCGCAGTACACCGGGGAGCTGTTTTTT.

This chain joins TRBV28 and TRBJ1-1; 8 bases are shared with TRBD1. Looked up from germline, CDR1 is MDHEN and CDR2 is SYDVKM. Trimming removed 8 bases from V and 0 bases from J; junction bases left unmatched: 8. The CDR3 has 15 residues. CDR3 sequence reads: CASPPSGQVNTEAFF. DNA for the CDR3: TGTGCCAGCCCCCCATCGGGACAGGTGAACACTGAAGCTTTCTTT. The variable domain in full, with the rest retrieved from reference TRBV28 and TRBJ1-1, is DVKVTQSSRYLVKRTGEKVFLECVQDMDHENMFWYRQDPGLGLRLIYFSYDVKMKEKGDIPEGYSVSREKKERFSLILESASTNQTSMYLCASPPSGQVNTEAFFGQGTRLTVV.

This chain uses TRBV9 with TRBJ1-2; 7 nucleotides match TRBD1. Trimming at V came to 0 bases and at J to 5 bases, leaving 4 bases not matched to a gene. This CDR3 spans 14 amino acids. Per germline, CDR1 SGDLS and CDR2 YYNGEE. The CDR3 is CASSVGGTAYGYTF. The CDR3 DNA reads as TGTGCCAGCAGCGTAGGCGGGACAGCTTATGGCTACACCTTC.

In its sample, this clone was seen once. The V call is TRBV12-3 or TRBV12-4, the J call TRBJ2-7; the D gene is possibly TRBD1 (5 bases). Deletions cut 6 bases from V and 4 bases from J, with 13 bases between. The CDR3 contains 13 residues. CDR3 amino acids: CASSVQGPYEQYF. The CDR3 nucleotides read TGTGCCAGCAGCGTGCAGGGTCCGTACGAGCAGTACTTC.

This sequence joins TRBV6-2 or TRBV6-3 and TRBJ1-1; no firm D call. CDR1 and CDR2 from the germline V gene are MNHEY and SVGEGT. V lost 1 base and J 0 bases, leaving 6 bases between the germline ends. The CDR3 is 14 residues long. The CDR3 DNA follows: TGTGCCAGCAGTTACTACTCAATGAACACTGAAGCTTTCTTT. As protein: CASSYYSMNTEAFF.

This rearrangement joins TRBV4-3 to TRBJ2-7; D gene ambiguous. The CDR3 has 14 amino acids. The V gene's germline CDR1 is LGHNA and CDR2 YSLEER. Trimming removed 0 bases at V and 3 bases at J, with 9 bases between. The CDR3 protein is CASSQDPGNYEQYF. The DNA for the CDR3 is TGCGCCAGCAGCCAAGACCCTGGGAACTACGAGCAGTACTTC.

Many counts were recorded for this clone. The chain couples TRBV15 to TRBJ1-5; TRBD1 aligns across 7 bases. J gave up 7 bases and V 5 bases, and 8 bases lay outside the gene matches. CDR3 length: 14 amino acids. The germline V gene has CDR1 LNHNV and CDR2 YYDKDF (reference sequence). The CDR3 DNA reads TGTGCCACCAGCGCGGGGAACAGGGGACAGCCCCAGCATTTT. This translates into CATSAGNRGQPQHF.

Only a few counts were recorded for this clone. The gene calls are TRBV11-2 and TRBJ2-3; either TRBD1 or TRBD2 may fit D (6 bases each). With 0 bases removed from V and 1 base from J, the gap between germline ends came to 17 bases. Germline V gene lookup returns CDR1 SGHAT and CDR2 FQNNGV. The CDR3 consists of 18 residues. The CDR3 DNA follows: TGTGCCAGCAGCTTAGAGTTTTCTGGGGGGCGGGGCACAGATACGCAGTATTTT. Protein sequence: CASSLEFSGGRGTDTQYF.

The chain carries TRBV9 and TRBJ2-7, with 12 bases aligning to TRBD1. Germline V CDR1 and CDR2: SGDLS, YYNGEE. The V gene end was trimmed by 2 bases and the J gene end by 6 bases; junction bases not matched to a gene: 0. The CDR3 has 13 residues. CDR3 loop: CASSVGQGAEQYF. CDR3 nucleotide sequence: TGTGCCAGCAGCGTGGGACAGGGGGCCGAGCAGTACTTC.

This chain uses TRBV15 with TRBJ2-1; 8 nucleotides match TRBD2. This CDR3 is built from 15 residues. From germline, CDR1 is LNHNV and CDR2 YYDKDF (reference sequence). The junction had 7 bases not matched to a gene; V was cut back by 3 bases and J by 6 bases. This CDR3 is CATSRTGGAGNEQFF. CDR3 DNA sequence: TGTGCCACCAGCAGGACCGGGGGGGCCGGCAATGAGCAGTTCTTC. The full variable domain, with the rest looked up from reference TRBV15 and TRBJ2-1, is DAMVIQNPRYQVTQFGKPVTLSCSQTLNHNVMYWYQQKSSQAPKLLFHYYDKDFNNEADTPDNFQSRRPNTSFCFLDIRSPGLGDTAMYLCATSRTGGAGNEQFFGPGTRLTVL.

V usage is TRBV7-3 and J usage is TRBJ2-1; D might be TRBD2 (5 bases). This CDR3 has 15 amino acids. CDR1 SGHTA and CDR2 FQGTGA come from the germline V gene. The V end was cut by 3 bases, the J end by 6 bases, with 15 bases between. CDR3 amino acids: CASSFLGGHLNEQFF. CDR3 DNA: TGTGCCAGCAGCTTTTTAGGCGGGCACCTCAATGAGCAGTTCTTC.

The V call is TRBV25-1, the J call TRBJ2-7; TRBD2 aligns across 11 bases. The CDR3 runs to 15 residues. Germline CDR1 and CDR2: MGHDK and SYGVNS. Trimming cost V 4 bases and J 6 bases; bases outside gene matches: 8. The CDR3 nucleotides are TGTGCCAGCAGTGGCCTAGCGGGGGGCACTAGCGAGCAGTACTTC. As protein: CASSGLAGGTSEQYF.

This chain uses TRBV15 with TRBJ2-7, with D possibly matching TRBD2 (5 bases). With 1 base removed from V and 0 bases from J, the gap between germline ends came to 10 bases. The CDR3 sequence is 15 residues long. From germline, CDR1 is LNHNV and CDR2 YYDKDF (reference sequence). The CDR3, as DNA: TGTGCCACCAGCAGAGGAATGGCGGGCTCCTACGAGCAGTACTTC. Protein product: CATSRGMAGSYEQYF.

The chain employs TRBV9 and TRBJ1-3, with D possibly matching TRBD1 (5 bases). Trimming shortened V by 3 bases and J by 7 bases, and 14 bases separated the two germline ends. The length of the CDR3 is 14 residues. Germline CDR1 reads SGDLS; CDR2 reads YYNGEE. DNA for the CDR3: TGTGCCAGCAGCGCAAGCCAGGGCACTAACACCATATATTTT. It is translated as CASSASQGTNTIYF.

The chain couples TRBV7-6 to TRBJ2-1; 12 bases align to TRBD2. Germline assignment: CDR1 SGHVS and CDR2 FNYEAQ. V gave up 1 base and J gave up 7 bases; unmatched junction bases: 8. This CDR3 is built from 17 residues. The CDR3 bases are TGTGCCAGCAGCTTAGTAGGGCTAGCGGGGGGGCGAAATGAGCAGTTCTTC. Protein sequence: CASSLVGLAGGRNEQFF.

The chain recombines TRBV3-1 (or the pseudogene TRBV3-2) with TRBJ2-5; 12 bases agree with TRBD1. CDR1 LGHDT and CDR2 YNNKEL come from the germline V gene (reference sequence). Trimming removed 0 bases from V and 5 bases from J; junction bases left unmatched: 10. CDR3 length: 18 amino acids. The CDR3 region has the DNA TGTGCCAGCAGCCAAGACCGGGGGACAGGGGGCTTTCGGGAGACCCAGTACTTC. Translated: CASSQDRGTGGFRETQYF.

The rearrangement uses TRBV11-2 and TRBJ2-5; D is uncertain. V lost 5 bases and J lost 1, with 11 bases in between. This CDR3 has 14 amino acids. CDR1 is SGHAT, CDR2 FQNNGV, per germline. For the CDR3, the DNA is TGTGCCAGCAGCCCGCTCGGCAGCCAAGAGACCCAGTACTTC. Protein: CASSPLGSQETQYF.

The rearrangement links TRBV28 to TRBJ1-1, with a tentative D call TRBD1 (5 bases). CDR1 and CDR2 from the germline V gene are MDHEN and SYDVKM. This CDR3 comprises 14 residues. The ends were cut back, 3 bases at V and 4 bases at J, with 12 bases in the middle. DNA for the CDR3: TGTGCCAGCAGTTTGCGGGGCGGCGGCACTGAAGCTTTCTTT. Amino acids: CASSLRGGGTEAFF.

The chain recombines TRBV7-9 with TRBJ2-7, with 10 bases fitting TRBD2. Germline V gives CDR1 SEHNR, CDR2 FQNEAQ (reference sequence). Trimming at V came to 3 bases and at J to 7 bases, leaving 12 bases not matched to a gene. The CDR3 totals 16 residues. CDR3 nucleotide sequence: TGTGCCAGCAGCTTGGGACTAGCGATGGGAGTAGGTGAGCAGTACTTC. Protein product: CASSLGLAMGVGEQYF.

V usage is TRBV7-3 and J usage is TRBJ2-7; D is uncertain. CDR1 and CDR2 (germline): SGHTA, FQGTGA. The CDR3 totals 13 residues. Trimming stripped 1 base from V and 3 bases from J, with 7 bases between. The CDR3 region is CASSLSRGYEQYF. In DNA form, the CDR3 reads TGTGCCAGCAGCTTAAGCCGAGGCTACGAGCAGTACTTC.

The chain recombines TRBV10-3 with TRBJ2-1; 13 nucleotides line up with TRBD2. Unmatched junction bases numbered 8, after V lost 2 bases and J lost 7 bases. Per germline, CDR1 ENHRY and CDR2 SYGVKD. CDR3 length equals 17 residues. The CDR3 reads CAISEPVTSGRANEQFF. Here the CDR3 DNA reads TGTGCCATCAGTGAGCCGGTAACTAGCGGGAGGGCAAATGAGCAGTTCTTC.

V usage is TRBV27 and J usage is TRBJ1-1; a weak D match, TRBD1 (5 bases). The germline gives CDR1 MNHEY, CDR2 SMNVEV (reference sequence). CDR3 size: 16 residues. V gave up 4 bases and J gave up 1 base, with 16 bases separating them. CDR3 coding DNA: TGTGCCAGCAGTTCCACTAGGGGTAGTAGGAACACTGAAGCTTTCTTT. This sequence encodes CASSSTRGSRNTEAFF.